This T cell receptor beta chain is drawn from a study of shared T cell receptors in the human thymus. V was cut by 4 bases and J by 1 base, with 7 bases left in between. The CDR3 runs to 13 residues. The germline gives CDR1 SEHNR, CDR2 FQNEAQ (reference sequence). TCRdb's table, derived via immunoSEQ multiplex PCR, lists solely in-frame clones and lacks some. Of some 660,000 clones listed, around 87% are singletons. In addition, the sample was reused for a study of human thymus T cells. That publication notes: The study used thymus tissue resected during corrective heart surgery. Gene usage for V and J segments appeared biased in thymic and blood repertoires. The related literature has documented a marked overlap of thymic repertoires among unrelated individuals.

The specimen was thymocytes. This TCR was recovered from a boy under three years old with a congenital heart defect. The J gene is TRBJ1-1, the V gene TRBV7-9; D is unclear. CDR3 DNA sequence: TGTGCCAGCAGCTGTGACAAGAACACTGAAGCTTTCTTT. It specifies CASSCDKNTEAFF.